The present T cell receptor (beta chain) was sequenced within a study of cytomegalovirus exposure and HLA in healthy donors. The PCR ran on 60 Vbeta and 13 Jbeta primers. TCRdb keeps only in-frame clones here, not all; method: immunoSEQ multiplex PCR. The sample records about 110,000 clones, approximately 79% being singletons. A remark on this clone: The antigen is undetermined.

The study's findings and limits: CMV antigen specificity was confirmed in vitro for three CMV-associated chains.

Germline CDR1 and CDR2: SGHVS and FNYEAQ. The trim removed 2 bases at V and 6 bases at J, leaving 22 bases unmatched. This CDR3 is built from 21 residues. This clonotype was sampled from a man in his thirties or forties in good health and CMV-seropositive. The specimen was PBMCs. The rearrangement joins TRBV7-6 to TRBJ2-1; TRBD2 matches at 10 bases. DNA of the CDR3: TGTGCCAGCAGCTTACGGCGGATGAGGGGTAGCGGGGGGCACTCGGGCAATGAGCAGTTCTTC. The encoded protein is CASSLRRMRGSGGHSGNEQFF. Drawing the rest from reference TRBV7-6 and TRBJ2-1, the complete variable domain is GAGVSQSPRYKVTKRGQDVALRCDPISGHVSLYWYRQALGQGPEFLTYFNYEAQQDKSGLPNDRFSAERPEGSISTLTIQRTEQRDSAMYRCASSLRRMRGSGGHSGNEQFFGPGTRLTVL.